Presented here are 30 T cell receptor beta chains from one specimen sequenced in a study of CD8 T cells in ankylosing spondylitis. TCRdb analysed the 5' RACE reads with MiXCR anew, one entry per CDR3 protein. The sample yields approximately 100,000 distinct CDR3 sequences, about 8.3% seen once. The sequenced sample was blood, either unsorted or a sorted T cell fraction (not recorded which). The receptors shown here come from a male donor with ankylosing spondylitis or in good health (not recorded which).

This clonotype was detected ten times or more. V and J are TRBV11-1 and TRBJ2-1; 8 nucleotides agree with TRBD1. Germline V CDR1 and CDR2: SGHAT, FQDESV (reference sequence). Trimming took 5 bases from V and 5 from J; bases not matched to a gene: 5. The CDR3 has 14 amino acids. The CDR3 DNA sequence: TGTGCCAGCAGCCCGGACAGGGTCGACAATGAGCAGTTCTTC. Its protein product is CASSPDRVDNEQFF.

This clonotype was seen many times. The chain combines TRBV7-9 with TRBJ2-7, with a tentative D call TRBD1 (6 bases). The CDR3 runs 13 residues. Trimming stripped 5 bases from V and 3 bases from J, with 11 bases between. Germline CDR1 reads SEHNR; CDR2 reads FQNEAQ (reference sequence). The DNA of the CDR3 is TGTGCCAGCAGCCTAGGACAGTTCTACGAGCAGTACTTC. Translated, it gives CASSLGQFYEQYF.

The table lists this clonotype with many counts. The rearrangement links TRBV12-3 or TRBV12-4 to TRBJ1-2; possibly TRBD1 for D (5 bases). The germline V and J ends were trimmed by 5 bases and 8 bases, with 12 bases remaining between them. The length of the CDR3 is 12 residues. CDR3 loop: CASSQGPEGYTF. The CDR3 DNA reads TGTGCCAGCAGTCAGGGACCGGAGGGCTACACCTTC.

The sample holds many counts of this clonotype. CDR3 nucleotides: TGTGCCAGCAGCTCTTGGGAGGGAAGCACAGATACGCAGTATTTT. It translates to CASSSWEGSTDTQYF. The V and J genes are TRBV5-6 and TRBJ2-3; 7 bases match TRBD2. Trimming removed 3 bases from V and 0 bases from J; junction bases left unmatched: 4. Germline assignment: CDR1 SGHDT and CDR2 YYEEEE. The CDR3 covers 15 residues. Combining the CDR3 with reference TRBV5-6 and TRBJ2-3 gives the whole variable domain DAGVTQSPTHLIKTRGQQVTLRCSPKSGHDTVSWYQQALGQGPQFIFQYYEEEERQRGNFPDRFSGHQFPNYSSELNVNALLLGDSALYLCASSSWEGSTDTQYFGPGTRLTVL.

This clonotype appeared many times. The chain combines TRBV15 with TRBJ2-5; D unclear. Germline V gene data show CDR1 as LNHNV and CDR2 as YYDKDF (reference sequence). CDR3 size: 13 residues. Deletions cut 3 bases from V and 2 bases from J, with 7 bases between. CDR3 bases: TGTGCCACCAGCAGGTGGGTACAAGAGACCCAGTACTTC. Protein: CATSRWVQETQYF.

This clonotype was found a few times. The chain has TRBV10-3 and TRBJ1-1; 9 bases are a match to TRBD1. Germline V CDR1 and CDR2: ENHRY, SYGVKD. The CDR3 is made up of 12 amino acids. J lost 5 bases, V lost 7 bases, and 2 bases had no gene match. The CDR3 DNA reads as TGTGCCATCAAGACAGGGGGAACTGAAGCTTTCTTT. Its protein is CAIKTGGTEAFF.

This clonotype was observed at least ten times. The J gene is TRBJ2-2, the V gene TRBV5-6; D perhaps matches TRBD2 (5 bases). Trimming removed 4 bases from V and 1 base from J, with 14 bases in between. This CDR3 contains 16 residues. The V gene's germline CDR1 is SGHDT and CDR2 YYEEEE. The DNA for the CDR3 is TGTGCCAGCAGCCCGAGGGCAGGATTGAACACCGGGGAGCTGTTTTTT. This gives the protein CASSPRAGLNTGELFF. The whole variable domain, remainder taken from reference TRBV5-6 and TRBJ2-2, is DAGVTQSPTHLIKTRGQQVTLRCSPKSGHDTVSWYQQALGQGPQFIFQYYEEEERQRGNFPDRFSGHQFPNYSSELNVNALLLGDSALYLCASSPRAGLNTGELFFGEGSRLTVL.

This clonotype was detected ten times or more. The chain links TRBV12-3 or TRBV12-4 to TRBJ1-5; perhaps TRBD1 as D (6 bases). There are 13 residues in the CDR3. V lost 5 bases, J lost 7 bases, and 12 bases lay in between. CDR3 bases: TGTGCCAGCAGTACAGGGAGTAAACAGCCCCAGCATTTT. It yields the protein CASSTGSKQPQHF.

This clonotype has a handful of counts. The chain uses TRBV4-2 and TRBJ2-3; 7 nucleotides line up with TRBD2. Germline CDR1 reads LGHNA; CDR2 reads YNFKEQ. The length of the CDR3 is 16 residues. V lost 0 bases to trimming and J lost 6 bases; unmatched junction nucleotides: 9. CDR3 nucleotide sequence: TGTGCCAGCAGCCAAGATCGAACGGGAGGCCGGGATACGCAGTATTTT. Its protein product is CASSQDRTGGRDTQYF.

Ten or more counts support this clonotype. V gene TRBV27 combines with J gene TRBJ2-1; D tentatively fits TRBD1 or TRBD2 (5 bases each). CDR1 MNHEY and CDR2 SMNVEV come from the germline V gene (reference sequence). The ends were cut back, 5 bases at V and 6 bases at J, with 14 bases in the middle. The CDR3 extends over 14 amino acids. This CDR3 is CASSPGREINEQFF. DNA for the CDR3: TGTGCCAGCAGTCCGGGACGGGAAATCAATGAGCAGTTCTTC.

Worth noting for this clonotype: A single base separates this from a much larger clone, so it may be a read error. The chain has TRBV7-2 and TRBJ2-7, with D perhaps TRBD1 (6 bases). The CDR3 runs to 12 residues. Trimming pared 10 bases from V and 5 bases from J, leaving 15 bases between. Germline CDR1 is SGHTA and CDR2 is FQGNSA. CDR3 nucleotide sequence: TGTGCCAACAGTCACGCAGGGGACGAGCAGTACTTC. It is translated as CANSHAGDEQYF. Drawing the rest from reference TRBV7-2 and TRBJ2-7, the complete variable domain is GAGVSQSPSNKVTEKGKDVELRCDPISGHTALYWYRQSLGQGLEFLIYFQGNSAPDKSGLPSDRFSAERTGGSVSTLTIQRTQQEDSAVYLCANSHAGDEQYFGPGTRLTVT.

This clonotype was seen at least ten times. V is TRBV5-6 and J is TRBJ2-7, with 10 bases identical to TRBD1. This CDR3 is 14 amino acids long. Germline CDR1 is SGHDT and CDR2 is YYEEEE. The V gene end was trimmed by 2 bases and the J gene end by 5 bases; junction bases not matched to a gene: 4. CDR3 nucleotides: TGTGCCAGCAGCTTCGGGACAGGGGCTAACGAGCAGTACTTC. This gives the protein CASSFGTGANEQYF.

This clonotype came up many times. The chain links TRBV5-4 to TRBJ2-7, with D perhaps TRBD1 (6 bases). Trimming removed 5 bases at V and 0 bases at J, with 15 bases between. The length of the CDR3 is 15 residues. Looked up from germline, CDR1 is SGHNT and CDR2 is YYREEE (reference sequence). This chain's CDR3 is CASSYGTGNSYEQYF. The CDR3 DNA sequence: TGTGCCAGCAGTTACGGTACAGGGAACTCCTACGAGCAGTACTTC.

This clonotype has at least ten counts. The chain links TRBV6-2 or TRBV6-3 to TRBJ2-5, with D unresolved. Looked up from germline, CDR1 is MNHEY and CDR2 is SVGEGT. Trimming removed 5 bases from V and 1 base from J, with 14 bases in between. CDR3 length: 15 amino acids. DNA of the CDR3: TGTGCCAGCAGTCCCCGACCGGCGACCCAAGAGACCCAGTACTTC. Encoded protein: CASSPRPATQETQYF.

This clonotype was picked up many times. The chain uses TRBV11-2 and TRBJ2-1; no firm D call. This CDR3 is 16 amino acids long. Trimming took off 3 bases at V and 6 bases at J, with 18 bases between the two ends. CDR1 is SGHAT, CDR2 FQNNGV, per germline. In DNA form, the CDR3 reads TGTGCCAGCAGCTTTCTGAGTCAAGCCAACCCCAATGAGCAGTTCTTC. It encodes CASSFLSQANPNEQFF.

This clonotype was found many times. V usage is TRBV7-2 and J usage is TRBJ2-7; D gene unclear. Between the trimmed V and J ends, which lost 1 base and 7 bases, there was a span of 20 bases. CDR3 length equals 16 residues. Germline CDR1 is SGHTA and CDR2 is FQGNSA. The CDR3 sequence: CASSLEWTGGGWEQYF. The CDR3 coding sequence is TGTGCCAGCAGCTTAGAGTGGACGGGCGGTGGTTGGGAGCAGTACTTC. The full variable domain, rest sourced from reference TRBV7-2 and TRBJ2-7, is GAGVSQSPSNKVTEKGKDVELRCDPISGHTALYWYRQSLGQGLEFLIYFQGNSAPDKSGLPSDRFSAERTGGSVSTLTIQRTQQEDSAVYLCASSLEWTGGGWEQYFGPGTRLTVT.

This clonotype occurred many times. The chain joins TRBV20-1 to TRBJ1-5, with TRBD1 as a possible D gene (5 bases). Looked up from germline, CDR1 is DFQATT and CDR2 is SNEGSKA (reference sequence). The CDR3 is 16 amino acids. Trimming removed 6 bases at V and 3 bases at J, with 21 bases between. The CDR3, as DNA: TGCAGTGCCCATCCCAACGGGAAGGGGTACAATCAGCCCCAGCATTTT. Its translation: CSAHPNGKGYNQPQHF.

In its sample, this clonotype was seen many times. Germline is not matched at one junction end, which may reflect a read error. V is TRBV2 and J is TRBJ2-1, with TRBD1 identical over 7 bases. Germline V gives CDR1 SNHLY, CDR2 FYNNEI. The CDR3 runs to 16 residues. CDR3 DNA: TGTGCCATCAGTTATCCCGTGACAGGGCTTACAATAGTGCAGTTCTTC. Its translation: CAISYPVTGLTIVQFF.

This clonotype occurred many times. The junction and the germline gene differ at one end; a read error may be behind it. This chain joins TRBV5-5 and TRBJ2-1; TRBD1 matches at 7 bases. The CDR3 spans 11 residues. CDR1 is SGHKS and CDR2 is YYEKEE in the germline V gene (reference sequence). The CDR3 coding sequence is TGTGCCAGCAGCGGAACAGGGGTTCCGGTCTTC. Its protein product is CASSGTGVPVF.

At least ten counts were recorded for this clonotype. The chain carries TRBV4-3 and TRBJ2-7; D is undetermined. This CDR3 has 13 residues. Germline assignment: CDR1 LGHNA and CDR2 YSLEER. Trimming stripped 0 bases from V and 3 bases from J, with 6 bases between. The CDR3 is CASSQEVGYEQYF. CDR3 bases: TGCGCCAGCAGCCAAGAGGTTGGCTACGAGCAGTACTTC.

There are many counts of this clonotype. The V gene is TRBV4-3, the J gene TRBJ2-7; no clear D gene. The length of the CDR3 is 15 residues. From germline, CDR1 is LGHNA and CDR2 YSLEER. V lost 1 base, J lost 3 bases, and 13 bases lay in between. CDR3: CASSQVSGPSYEQYF. The CDR3 DNA reads as TGCGCCAGCAGCCAAGTGTCGGGCCCTAGCTACGAGCAGTACTTC.

This clonotype was counted at least ten times. V and J are TRBV20-1 and TRBJ1-2, with a tentative D call TRBD1 (5 bases). The germline V gene encodes CDR1 DFQATT and CDR2 SNEGSKA (reference sequence). Deletions cut 6 bases from V and 2 bases from J, with 13 bases between. The CDR3 has 13 residues. DNA for the CDR3: TGCAGTGCCCAGCTCAGGGTAAACTATGGCTACACCTTC. This gives the protein CSAQLRVNYGYTF.

This clonotype has more than one count but fewer than ten. The chain is built from TRBV7-6 and TRBJ1-5; D unclear. The germline CDR1 and CDR2 sequences are SGHVS and FNYEAQ. The CDR3 is 16 amino acids. V was cut by 0 bases and J by 0 bases, with 9 bases left in between. CDR3 sequence: CASSLAPGNSNQPQHF. Here the CDR3 DNA reads TGTGCCAGCAGCTTAGCCCCAGGAAATAGCAATCAGCCCCAGCATTTT.

In its sample, this clonotype was seen a few times. The J gene is TRBJ2-3, the V gene TRBV20-1, with 8 bases aligning to TRBD2. CDR1 is DFQATT, CDR2 SNEGSKA, per germline (reference sequence). CDR3 length: 15 residues. J gave up 4 bases and V 0 bases, and 6 bases lay outside the gene matches. The CDR3 bases are TGCAGTGCTAGAGATCTAAGCGGGAGTCCAGATACGCAGTATTTT. It codes for CSARDLSGSPDTQYF.

This clonotype appeared many times. The germline gene is not matched at one end of the junction; a read error may be the cause. The J gene is TRBJ2-5, the V gene TRBV7-7; no clear D gene. The germline V gene encodes CDR1 SSHAT and CDR2 FNYEAQ (reference sequence). The CDR3 has 13 amino acids. CDR3 bases: TGTGCTAGCAGCATCAATACCCAAGAGACCCAGTACTTC. Translation gives CASSINTQETQYF.

This clonotype showed up many times. The rearrangement links TRBV29-1 to TRBJ1-2, with no clear D. The CDR3 extends over 13 amino acids. CDR1 is SQVTM and CDR2 is ANQGSEA in the germline V gene. Between the trimmed V and J ends, which lost 6 bases and 2 bases, there was a span of 13 bases. The CDR3 protein is CSVADGKNYGYTF. DNA for the CDR3: TGCAGCGTAGCGGACGGAAAGAACTATGGCTACACCTTC.

This clonotype was counted at least ten times. The rearrangement joins TRBV19 to TRBJ1-1; D unclear. The CDR3 totals 15 residues. Trimming took off 1 base at V and 1 base at J, with 10 bases between the two ends. CDR1 is LNHDA, CDR2 SQIVND, per germline (reference sequence). CDR3 DNA: TGTGCCAGTAGTATAGGCGCCGTTAAGAACACTGAAGCTTTCTTT. It translates to CASSIGAVKNTEAFF.

Ten or more counts support this clonotype. The chain has TRBV11-2 and TRBJ1-2; D ambiguous. CDR1 SGHAT and CDR2 FQNNGV come from the germline V gene. This CDR3 region has 13 residues. V gave up 2 bases and J gave up 6 bases, with 10 bases separating them. The DNA of the CDR3 is TGTGCCAGCAGCTTATCAGGTGGTAATGGCTACACCTTC. Translation gives CASSLSGGNGYTF.

This clonotype occurred many times. The V and J genes are TRBV12-3 or TRBV12-4 and TRBJ2-7; TRBD1 matches 8 bases. V shed 6 bases and J 1 base; nucleotides not matched to a gene: 11. CDR3 length: 16 residues. The CDR3 DNA follows: TGTGCCAGCAGCGACTTAGAAACAGGGGGTTCCTACGAGCAGTACTTC. It yields the protein CASSDLETGGSYEQYF.

This clonotype was recorded at least ten times. The V call is TRBV7-2, the J call TRBJ2-7; the D gene could be TRBD1 or TRBD2 (6 bases each). The CDR3 is made up of 15 amino acids. Between the trimmed V and J ends, which lost 0 bases and 4 bases, there was a span of 13 bases. Germline lookup yields CDR1 SGHTA and CDR2 FQGNSA. CDR3 coding DNA: TGTGCCAGCAGCTTAGCGGGGGGCGGGCATTACGAGCAGTACTTC. It encodes CASSLAGGGHYEQYF. Variable domain in full (rest from reference TRBV7-2 and TRBJ2-7): GAGVSQSPSNKVTEKGKDVELRCDPISGHTALYWYRQSLGQGLEFLIYFQGNSAPDKSGLPSDRFSAERTGGSVSTLTIQRTQQEDSAVYLCASSLAGGGHYEQYFGPGTRLTVT.